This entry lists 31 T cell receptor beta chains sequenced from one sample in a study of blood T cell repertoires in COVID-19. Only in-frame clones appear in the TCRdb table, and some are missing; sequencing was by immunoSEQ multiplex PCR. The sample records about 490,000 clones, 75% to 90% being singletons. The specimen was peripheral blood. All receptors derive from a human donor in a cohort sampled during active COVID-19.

This CDR3 is CASSQGQISSYNEQFF. The CDR3 coding sequence is TGTGCCAGCAGCCAAGGGCAGATAAGCTCCTACAATGAGCAGTTCTTC. The chain recombines TRBV14 with TRBJ2-1; unclear D gene. Germline V gene lookup returns CDR1 SGHDN and CDR2 FVKESK. The CDR3 is 16 residues long. Trimming removed 1 base at V and 0 bases at J, with 10 bases between.

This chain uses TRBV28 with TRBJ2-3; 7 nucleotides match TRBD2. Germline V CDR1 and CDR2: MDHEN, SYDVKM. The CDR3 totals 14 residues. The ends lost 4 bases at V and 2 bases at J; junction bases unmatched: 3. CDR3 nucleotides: TGTGCCAGCAGTTCACTAGCGCCCACAGATACGCAGTATTTT. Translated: CASSSLAPTDTQYF.

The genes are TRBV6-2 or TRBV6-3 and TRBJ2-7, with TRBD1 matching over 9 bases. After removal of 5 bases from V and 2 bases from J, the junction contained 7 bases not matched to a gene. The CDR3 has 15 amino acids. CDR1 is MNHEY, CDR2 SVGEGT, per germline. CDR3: CASSGLRQGAYEQYF. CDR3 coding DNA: TGTGCCAGCAGTGGTTTGAGACAGGGGGCCTACGAGCAGTACTTC.

The CDR3 DNA sequence: TGTGCCAGCAGCTCTAGCGGGAGAAAGGGCGGGGAGCTGTTTTTT. Its protein is CASSSSGRKGGELFF. The rearrangement joins TRBV7-9 to TRBJ2-2; 10 bases map to TRBD2. The junction had 6 bases not matched to a gene; V was cut back by 4 bases and J by 7 bases. The CDR3 has 15 amino acids. The V gene's germline CDR1 is SEHNR and CDR2 FQNEAQ (reference sequence). The whole variable domain, remainder taken from reference TRBV7-9 and TRBJ2-2, is DTGVSQNPRHKITKRGQNVTFRCDPISEHNRLYWYRQTLGQGPEFLTYFQNEAQLEKSRLLSDRFSAERPKGSFSTLEIQRTEQGDSAMYLCASSSSGRKGGELFFGEGSRLTVL.

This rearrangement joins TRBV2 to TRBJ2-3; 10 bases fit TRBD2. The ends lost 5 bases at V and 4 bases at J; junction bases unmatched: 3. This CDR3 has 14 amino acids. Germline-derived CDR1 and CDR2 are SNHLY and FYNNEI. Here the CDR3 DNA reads TGTGCCAGCAGTAGCGGGAGGGCCGCAGATACGCAGTATTTT. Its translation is CASSSGRAADTQYF.

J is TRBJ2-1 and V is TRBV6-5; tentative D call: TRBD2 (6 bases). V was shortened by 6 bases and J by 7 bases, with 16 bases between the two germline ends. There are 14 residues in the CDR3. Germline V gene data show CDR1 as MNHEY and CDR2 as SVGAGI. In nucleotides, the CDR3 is TGTGCCAGCAGCCTGGGGGGAGAGGGGAATGAGCAGTTCTTC. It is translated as CASSLGGEGNEQFF.

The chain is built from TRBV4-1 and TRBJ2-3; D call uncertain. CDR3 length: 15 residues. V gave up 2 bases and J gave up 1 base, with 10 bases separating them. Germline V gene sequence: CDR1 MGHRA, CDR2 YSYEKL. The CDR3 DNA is TGCGCCAGCAGCCAACAGGATTGGCGCACAGATACGCAGTATTTT. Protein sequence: CASSQQDWRTDTQYF.

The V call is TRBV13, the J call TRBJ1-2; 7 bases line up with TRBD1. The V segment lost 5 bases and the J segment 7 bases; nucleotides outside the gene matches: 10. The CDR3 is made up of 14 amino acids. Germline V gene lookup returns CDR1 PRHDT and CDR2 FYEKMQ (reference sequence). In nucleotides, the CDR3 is TGTGCCAGCAGCCCCTGGGGGACAGCCGGTGGCTACACCTTC. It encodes CASSPWGTAGGYTF. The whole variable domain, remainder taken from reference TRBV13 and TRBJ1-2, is AAGVIQSPRHLIKEKRETATLKCYPIPRHDTVYWYQQGPGQDPQFLISFYEKMQSDKGSIPDRFSAQQFSDYHSELNMSSLELGDSALYFCASSPWGTAGGYTFGSGTRLTVV.

CDR3 residues: CASRLAVNTGELFF. The CDR3 bases are TGTGCCAGTAGACTAGCGGTTAACACCGGGGAGCTGTTTTTT. This chain links TRBV19 with TRBJ2-2, with 8 bases that match TRBD2. Germline V lookup: CDR1 LNHDA, CDR2 SQIVND (reference sequence). This CDR3 spans 14 amino acids. V was pared by 6 bases and J by 2 bases, with 2 bases of the junction left unmatched.

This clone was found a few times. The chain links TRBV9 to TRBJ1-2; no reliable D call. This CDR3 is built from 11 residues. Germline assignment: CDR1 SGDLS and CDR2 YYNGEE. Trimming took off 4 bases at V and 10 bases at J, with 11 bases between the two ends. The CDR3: CASSSVAVYTF. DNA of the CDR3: TGTGCCAGCAGCTCAGTCGCAGTCTACACCTTC.

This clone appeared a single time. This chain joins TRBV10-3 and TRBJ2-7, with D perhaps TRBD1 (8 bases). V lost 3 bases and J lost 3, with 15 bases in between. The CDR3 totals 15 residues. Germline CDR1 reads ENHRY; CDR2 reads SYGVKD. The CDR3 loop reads CAISEGGDRSYEQYF. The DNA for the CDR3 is TGTGCCATCAGTGAAGGGGGGGACAGGAGCTACGAGCAGTACTTC.

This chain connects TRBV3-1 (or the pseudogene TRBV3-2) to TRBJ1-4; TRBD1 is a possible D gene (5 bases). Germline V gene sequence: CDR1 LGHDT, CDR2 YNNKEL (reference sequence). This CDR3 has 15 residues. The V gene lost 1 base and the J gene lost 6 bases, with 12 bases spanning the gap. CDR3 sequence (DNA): TGTGCCAGCAGCCAAGGGGGCATGGAGTATGAAAAACTGTTTTTT. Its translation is CASSQGGMEYEKLFF.

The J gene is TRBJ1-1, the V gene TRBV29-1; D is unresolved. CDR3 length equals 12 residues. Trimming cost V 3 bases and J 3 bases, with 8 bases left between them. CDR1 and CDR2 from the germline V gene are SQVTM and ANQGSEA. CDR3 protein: CSVDGQHTEAFF. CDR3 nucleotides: TGCAGCGTTGATGGGCAGCACACTGAAGCTTTCTTT.

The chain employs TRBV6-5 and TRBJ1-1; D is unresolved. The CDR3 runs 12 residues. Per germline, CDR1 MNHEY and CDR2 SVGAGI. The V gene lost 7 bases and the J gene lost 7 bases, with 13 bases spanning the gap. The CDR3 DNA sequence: TGTGCCAGCACCTCAGTTCGCAGTGAAGCTTTCTTT. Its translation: CASTSVRSEAFF.

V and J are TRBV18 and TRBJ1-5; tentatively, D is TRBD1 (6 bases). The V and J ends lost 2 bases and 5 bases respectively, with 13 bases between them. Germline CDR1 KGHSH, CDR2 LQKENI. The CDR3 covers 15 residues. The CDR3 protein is CASSPIRGEDQPQHF. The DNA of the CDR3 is TGTGCCAGCTCACCAATCAGGGGAGAGGATCAGCCCCAGCATTTT.

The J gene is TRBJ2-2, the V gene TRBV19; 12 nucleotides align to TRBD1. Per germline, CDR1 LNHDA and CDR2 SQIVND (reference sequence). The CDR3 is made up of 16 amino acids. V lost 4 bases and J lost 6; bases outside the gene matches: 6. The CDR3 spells CASSTGTGGAAGELFF. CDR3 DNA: TGTGCCAGTAGTACCGGGACAGGGGGCGCGGCCGGGGAGCTGTTTTTT.

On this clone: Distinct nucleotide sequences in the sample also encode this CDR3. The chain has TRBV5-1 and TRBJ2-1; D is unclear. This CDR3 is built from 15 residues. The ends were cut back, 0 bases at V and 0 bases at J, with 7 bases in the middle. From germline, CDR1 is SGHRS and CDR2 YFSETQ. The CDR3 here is CASSLDVSSYNEQFF. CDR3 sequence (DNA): TGCGCCAGCAGCTTGGACGTTAGCTCCTACAATGAGCAGTTCTTC.

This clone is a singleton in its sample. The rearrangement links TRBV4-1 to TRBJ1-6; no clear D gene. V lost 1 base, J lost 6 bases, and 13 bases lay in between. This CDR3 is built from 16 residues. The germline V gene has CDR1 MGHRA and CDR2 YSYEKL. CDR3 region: CASSQVEGMRNSPLHF. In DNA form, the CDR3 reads TGCGCCAGCAGCCAAGTTGAGGGTATGCGTAATTCACCCCTCCACTTT.

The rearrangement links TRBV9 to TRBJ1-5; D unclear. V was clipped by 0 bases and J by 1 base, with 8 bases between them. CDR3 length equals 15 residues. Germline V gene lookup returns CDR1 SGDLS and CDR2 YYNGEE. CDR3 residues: CASSVGVVSNQPQHF. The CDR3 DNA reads TGTGCCAGCAGCGTAGGAGTGGTGAGCAATCAGCCCCAGCATTTT.

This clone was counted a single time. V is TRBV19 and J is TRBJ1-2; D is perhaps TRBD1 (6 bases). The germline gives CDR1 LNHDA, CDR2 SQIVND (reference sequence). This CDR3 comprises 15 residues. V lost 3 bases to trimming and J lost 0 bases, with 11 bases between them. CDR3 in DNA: TGTGCCAGTAGTATGCGACAGGAACCTAACTATGGCTACACCTTC. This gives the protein CASSMRQEPNYGYTF. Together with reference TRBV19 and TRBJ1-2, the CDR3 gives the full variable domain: DGGITQSPKYLFRKEGQNVTLSCEQNLNHDAMYWYRQDPGQGLRLIYYSQIVNDFQKGDIAEGYSVSREKKESFPLTVTSAQKNPTAFYLCASSMRQEPNYGYTFGSGTRLTVV.

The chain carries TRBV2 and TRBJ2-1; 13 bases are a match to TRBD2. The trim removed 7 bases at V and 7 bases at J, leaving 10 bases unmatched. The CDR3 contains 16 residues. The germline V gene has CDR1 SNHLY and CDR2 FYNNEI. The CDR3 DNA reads TGTGCCAGCATACTAGCGGGAGGGCCTAGGGTGAATGAGCAGTTCTTC. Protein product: CASILAGGPRVNEQFF.

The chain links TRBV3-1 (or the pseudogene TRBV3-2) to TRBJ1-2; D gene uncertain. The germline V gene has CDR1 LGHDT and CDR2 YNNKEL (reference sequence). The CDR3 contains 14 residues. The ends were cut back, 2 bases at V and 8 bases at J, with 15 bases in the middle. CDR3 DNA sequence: TGTGCCAGCAGCCAATTGGACGGCCCGGGAGGCTACACCTTC. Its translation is CASSQLDGPGGYTF.

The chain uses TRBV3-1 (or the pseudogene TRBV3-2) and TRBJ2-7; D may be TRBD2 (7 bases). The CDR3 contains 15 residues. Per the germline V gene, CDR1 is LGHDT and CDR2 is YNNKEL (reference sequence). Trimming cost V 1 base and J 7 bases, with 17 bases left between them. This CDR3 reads CASSQGGGGSGEQYF. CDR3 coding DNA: TGTGCCAGCAGCCAAGGGGGAGGGGGGTCTGGAGAGCAGTACTTC.

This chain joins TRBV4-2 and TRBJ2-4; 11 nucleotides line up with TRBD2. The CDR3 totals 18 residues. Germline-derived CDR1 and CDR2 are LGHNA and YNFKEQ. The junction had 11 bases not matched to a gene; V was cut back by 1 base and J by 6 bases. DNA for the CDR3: TGTGCCAGCAGCCAAGCAACTAGCGGGAGAGGAGTGGGAAACATTCAGTACTTC. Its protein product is CASSQATSGRGVGNIQYF.

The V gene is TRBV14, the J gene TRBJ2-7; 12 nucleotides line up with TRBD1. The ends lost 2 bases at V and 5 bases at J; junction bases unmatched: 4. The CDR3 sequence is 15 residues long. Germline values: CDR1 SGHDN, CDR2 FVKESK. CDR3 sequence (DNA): TGTGCCAGCAGCCAATTGGGACAGGGGGCCAACGAGCAGTACTTC. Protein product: CASSQLGQGANEQYF.

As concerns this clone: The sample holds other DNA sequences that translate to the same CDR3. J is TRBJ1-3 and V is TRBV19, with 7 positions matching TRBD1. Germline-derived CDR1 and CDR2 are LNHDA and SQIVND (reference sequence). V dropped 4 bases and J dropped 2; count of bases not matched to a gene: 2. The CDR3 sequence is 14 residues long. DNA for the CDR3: TGTGCCAGTAGTACCACAGGGGCTGGAAACACCATATATTTT. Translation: CASSTTGAGNTIYF.

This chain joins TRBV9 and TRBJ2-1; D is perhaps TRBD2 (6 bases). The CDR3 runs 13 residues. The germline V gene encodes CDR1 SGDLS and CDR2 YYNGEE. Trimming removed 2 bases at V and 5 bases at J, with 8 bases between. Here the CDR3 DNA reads TGTGCCAGCAGCGTTAGCGGCAACAATGAGCAGTTCTTC. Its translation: CASSVSGNNEQFF.

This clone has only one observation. The CDR3: CASSSDVGRTGTVGEAFF. CDR3 DNA: TGTGCCAGCAGCTCGGACGTGGGTCGAACCGGGACAGTCGGTGAAGCTTTCTTT. V and J are TRBV11-3 and TRBJ1-1, with TRBD1 matching over 7 bases. Germline assignment: CDR1 SGHNT and CDR2 YENEEA. The trim removed 4 bases at V and 7 bases at J, leaving 21 bases unmatched. This CDR3 is built from 18 residues.

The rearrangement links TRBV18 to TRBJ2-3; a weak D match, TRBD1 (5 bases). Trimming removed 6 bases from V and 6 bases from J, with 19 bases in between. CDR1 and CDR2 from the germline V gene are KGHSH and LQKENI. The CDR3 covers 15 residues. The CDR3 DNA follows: TGTGCCAGCTCGGATCAGGGTCCCCACATGGATACGCAGTATTTT. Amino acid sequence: CASSDQGPHMDTQYF.

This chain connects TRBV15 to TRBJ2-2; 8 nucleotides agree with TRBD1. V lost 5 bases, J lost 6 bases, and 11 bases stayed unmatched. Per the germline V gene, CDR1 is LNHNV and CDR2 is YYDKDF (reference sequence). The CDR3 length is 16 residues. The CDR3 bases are TGTGCCACCAGCCCTTCGGACAGGGCCGGGGCCGGGGAGCTGTTTTTT. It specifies CATSPSDRAGAGELFF.

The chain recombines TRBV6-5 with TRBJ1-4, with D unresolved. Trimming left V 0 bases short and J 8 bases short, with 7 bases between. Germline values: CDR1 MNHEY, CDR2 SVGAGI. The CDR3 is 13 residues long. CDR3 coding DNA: TGTGCCAGCAGTTACTCACAGAAGGAAAAACTGTTTTTT. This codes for CASSYSQKEKLFF.